These 29 T cell receptor beta chains were sequenced from one sample in a study of blood T cell repertoires in COVID-19. Sequencing used immunoSEQ multiplex PCR; TCRdb keeps in-frame clones, though not all of them. The table includes tens of thousands of clones, 79% detected once. Sequencing was performed on peripheral blood. These receptors all stem from an elderly woman with active or convalescent COVID-19.

The V gene is TRBV9, the J gene TRBJ1-5, with 10 bases lining up with TRBD1. The CDR3 is 19 amino acids. The V segment lost 4 bases and the J segment 0 bases; nucleotides outside the gene matches: 13. Germline CDR1 reads SGDLS; CDR2 reads YYNGEE. This chain's CDR3 is CASSLGGTGERISNQPQHF. CDR3 coding DNA: TGTGCCAGCAGCCTGGGGGGGACAGGGGAGAGAATTAGCAATCAGCCCCAGCATTTT.

The CDR3 here is CASSQDPRQGYSPLHF. The CDR3 DNA sequence: TGCGCCAGCAGCCAAGATCCAAGACAGGGTTATTCACCCCTCCACTTT. The chain employs TRBV4-1 and TRBJ1-6, with 7 bases matching TRBD1. CDR1 and CDR2 (germline): MGHRA, YSYEKL. V shed 0 bases, J shed 8 bases, and the junction held 7 bases outside the gene matches. The length of the CDR3 is 16 residues.

The V gene is TRBV9, the J gene TRBJ1-1, with 7 bases matching TRBD1. The ends lost 3 bases at V and 1 base at J; junction bases unmatched: 6. This CDR3 has 15 residues. The germline gives CDR1 SGDLS, CDR2 YYNGEE. The CDR3, as DNA: TGTGCCAGCAGCGCAACAGGGGTCTGGAACACTGAAGCTTTCTTT. Its protein is CASSATGVWNTEAFF.

This chain joins TRBV3-1 (or the pseudogene TRBV3-2) and TRBJ1-6, with 9 nucleotides matching TRBD1. Trimming removed 4 bases from V and 7 bases from J; junction bases left unmatched: 8. The CDR3 extends over 16 amino acids. CDR1 LGHDT and CDR2 YNNKEL come from the germline V gene (reference sequence). The CDR3 spells CASSLNRDRVNSPLHF. The CDR3 DNA sequence: TGTGCCAGCAGCCTCAACCGGGACAGGGTAAATTCACCCCTCCACTTT.

J is TRBJ2-1 and V is TRBV9; the match to TRBD1 covers 7 bases. This CDR3 is 14 amino acids long. V lost 0 bases, J lost 3 bases, and 0 bases stayed unmatched. Germline lookup yields CDR1 SGDLS and CDR2 YYNGEE. CDR3 region: CASSVGTGYNEQFF. In DNA, the CDR3 is TGTGCCAGCAGCGTAGGGACAGGCTACAATGAGCAGTTCTTC.

This rearrangement joins TRBV29-1 to TRBJ2-7; a weak D match, TRBD2 (6 bases). Germline-derived CDR1 and CDR2 are SQVTM and ANQGSEA. Trimming took off 5 bases at V and 4 bases at J, with 9 bases between the two ends. This CDR3 has 11 residues. Here the CDR3 reads CSVLGGYEQYF. The CDR3 nucleotides read TGCAGCGTTTTGGGGGGATACGAGCAGTACTTC.

The chain combines TRBV6-5 with TRBJ1-5; 8 bases align to TRBD1. J gave up 6 bases and V 4 bases, and 5 bases lay outside the gene matches. This CDR3 spans 14 amino acids. Germline CDR1 reads MNHEY; CDR2 reads SVGAGI. The CDR3 DNA reads as TGTGCCAGCAGTTCAGGGGGCGCGGTTCAGCCCCAGCATTTT. Translated, it gives CASSSGGAVQPQHF.

The genes are TRBV20-1 and TRBJ1-2, with D perhaps matching TRBD1 (5 bases). Germline V gene lookup returns CDR1 DFQATT and CDR2 SNEGSKA (reference sequence). Between the trimmed V and J ends, which lost 7 bases and 4 bases, there was a span of 10 bases. The CDR3 has 11 amino acids. The CDR3 loop is CSVRQSYGYTF. The CDR3 region has the DNA TGCAGTGTCCGACAGAGCTATGGCTACACCTTC.

V is TRBV6-2 or TRBV6-3 and J is TRBJ2-7, with unresolved D. The V gene lost 4 bases and the J gene lost 1 base, with 11 bases spanning the gap. Germline V gives CDR1 MNHEY, CDR2 SVGEGT. The length of the CDR3 is 14 residues. The CDR3 region has the DNA TGTGCCAGCAGTTTCCTAGATCAGTCCTACGAGCAGTACTTC. It specifies CASSFLDQSYEQYF.

The chain joins TRBV19 to TRBJ2-4; D perhaps matches TRBD1 (5 bases). Trimming left V 3 bases short and J 0 bases short, with 12 bases between. CDR1 and CDR2 (germline): LNHDA, SQIVND (reference sequence). The CDR3 totals 16 residues. The CDR3 is CASSMGAGIAKNIQYF. In DNA form, the CDR3 reads TGTGCCAGTAGTATGGGTGCAGGGATAGCCAAAAACATTCAGTACTTC.

The chain couples TRBV2 to TRBJ2-7; tentatively, D is TRBD2 (5 bases). The V end lost 5 bases, the J end lost 4 bases, and 9 bases lay between the germline ends. This CDR3 is built from 12 residues. Germline lookup yields CDR1 SNHLY and CDR2 FYNNEI. The DNA of the CDR3 is TGTGCCAGCAGTCCCCGCGGGTACGAGCAGTACTTC. It yields the protein CASSPRGYEQYF.

The gene calls are TRBV11-2 and TRBJ1-2, with 11 bases matching TRBD1. This CDR3 is 17 amino acids long. V was pared by 5 bases and J by 4 bases, with 12 bases of the junction left unmatched. Germline V lookup: CDR1 SGHAT, CDR2 FQNNGV. CDR3 sequence (DNA): TGTGCCAGCAGCACACCCCGGACAGGGGGCGGGAGCTATGGCTACACCTTC. The encoded protein is CASSTPRTGGGSYGYTF.

The rearrangement links TRBV4-2 to TRBJ2-7; the match to TRBD1 covers 9 bases. Germline CDR1 and CDR2: LGHNA and YNFKEQ. The CDR3 contains 16 residues. The junction had 9 bases not matched to a gene; V was cut back by 1 base and J by 5 bases. The DNA of the CDR3 is TGTGCCAGCAGCCAAGGGACCGGGACAGGGAGGCACGAGCAGTACTTC. Translated, it gives CASSQGTGTGRHEQYF.

The chain is built from TRBV5-1 and TRBJ1-4; 10 positions agree with TRBD1. J was trimmed by 7 bases and V by 3 bases; bases with no gene match: 6. The CDR3 extends over 15 amino acids. Germline V gene sequence: CDR1 SGHRS, CDR2 YFSETQ. CDR3 in amino acids: CASSSDRGRGEKLFF. The CDR3 DNA is TGCGCCAGCAGCTCTGACAGGGGGCGCGGTGAAAAACTGTTTTTT.

This clone is a singleton in its sample. This chain joins TRBV5-6 and TRBJ1-4, with 7 nucleotides matching TRBD1. Germline assignment: CDR1 SGHDT and CDR2 YYEEEE. The trim removed 4 bases at V and 10 bases at J, leaving 19 bases unmatched. CDR3 length: 17 amino acids. The DNA for the CDR3 is TGTGCCAGCAGCACACGGGACAGCCTTCGGAAGTGGGCAAAACTGTTTTTT. Encoded protein: CASSTRDSLRKWAKLFF.

J is TRBJ2-1 and V is TRBV7-7; 7 nucleotides agree with TRBD1. Germline trimming cut 5 bases from V and 5 bases from J; bases unmatched to any gene: 6. The CDR3 is made up of 14 amino acids. In germline, CDR1 is SSHAT, CDR2 FNYEAQ (reference sequence). The DNA for the CDR3 is TGTGCCAGCAGCCCCAGAGGGACAGACAATGAGCAGTTCTTC. Protein sequence: CASSPRGTDNEQFF.

The chain has TRBV9 and TRBJ2-1, with 7 positions matching TRBD2. Losses at the gene ends were 3 bases for V and 1 base for J; bases not matched to a gene: 13. Germline-derived CDR1 and CDR2 are SGDLS and YYNGEE. This CDR3 is 18 amino acids long. This CDR3 is CASSAEIGTTSSYNEQFF. The CDR3 DNA reads TGTGCCAGCAGCGCAGAAATCGGGACTACTTCTTCCTACAATGAGCAGTTCTTC.

This chain joins TRBV6-5 and TRBJ2-2, with 10 nucleotides matching TRBD2. CDR1 and CDR2 (germline): MNHEY, SVGAGI. This CDR3 is 16 amino acids long. With V trimmed by 0 bases and J by 3 bases, 1 base remained unmatched. The CDR3: CASSYSTSGDTGELFF. The CDR3, as DNA: TGTGCCAGCAGTTACTCAACTAGCGGGGACACCGGGGAGCTGTTTTTT.

The chain recombines TRBV19 with TRBJ2-1, with 14 bases lining up with TRBD2. CDR3 length equals 14 residues. The V gene's germline CDR1 is LNHDA and CDR2 SQIVND (reference sequence). The V segment lost 10 bases and the J segment 5 bases; nucleotides outside the gene matches: 4. The CDR3 DNA follows: TGTGCCACCAGGACTAGCGGGGGGCACAATGAGCAGTTCTTC. This encodes CATRTSGGHNEQFF. The entire variable domain, with the rest obtained from reference TRBV19 and TRBJ2-1, is as follows: DGGITQSPKYLFRKEGQNVTLSCEQNLNHDAMYWYRQDPGQGLRLIYYSQIVNDFQKGDIAEGYSVSREKKESFPLTVTSAQKNPTAFYLCATRTSGGHNEQFFGPGTRLTVL.

This chain joins TRBV24-1 and TRBJ2-7, with D possibly matching TRBD1 (6 bases). This CDR3 region has 15 residues. Germline CDR1 reads KGHDR; CDR2 reads SFDVKD. V gave up 2 bases and J gave up 0 bases, with 10 bases separating them. The CDR3: CATSDSGDRSYEQYF. The CDR3 DNA sequence: TGTGCCACCAGTGATTCAGGGGATCGCTCCTACGAGCAGTACTTC.

The rearrangement joins TRBV5-1 to TRBJ1-2, with D perhaps TRBD1 (6 bases). The CDR3 is made up of 15 amino acids. Looked up from germline, CDR1 is SGHRS and CDR2 is YFSETQ. V was clipped by 2 bases and J by 1 base, with 12 bases between them. CDR3 sequence (DNA): TGCGCCAGCAGCTTAGTGACAGGTTTTAACTATGGCTACACCTTC. Its protein product is CASSLVTGFNYGYTF.

The chain links TRBV6-2 or TRBV6-3 to TRBJ1-6; D unclear. The CDR3 has 16 amino acids. V lost 2 bases, J lost 7 bases, and 15 bases lay in between. CDR1 is MNHEY, CDR2 SVGEGT, per germline. The CDR3 DNA follows: TGTGCCAGCAGTTACAGGTTTGGAGGGTCCAATTCACCCCTCCACTTT. The encoded protein is CASSYRFGGSNSPLHF.

V and J are TRBV18 and TRBJ1-2; no firm D call. The V end lost 6 bases, the J end lost 1 base, and 15 bases lay between the germline ends. This CDR3 comprises 15 residues. Looked up from germline, CDR1 is KGHSH and CDR2 is LQKENI. In DNA form, the CDR3 reads TGTGCCAGCTCCCCTAGCCCTCTTTATAACTATGGCTACACCTTC. Translating it yields CASSPSPLYNYGYTF.

The rearrangement links TRBV7-3 to TRBJ2-3, with TRBD2 matching 11 bases. Germline V gene data show CDR1 as SGHTA and CDR2 as FQGTGA. The CDR3 extends over 14 amino acids. Trimming took 5 bases from V and 4 from J; bases not matched to a gene: 2. In DNA, the CDR3 is TGTGCCAGCAGCAAACTAGCGGGAGCAGATACGCAGTATTTT. It is translated as CASSKLAGADTQYF.

The CDR3 sequence is CASSSSSRDNGYSGRAAGELFF. As DNA, the CDR3 is TGCGCCAGCAGCTCGAGCTCTCGGGACAACGGATATAGCGGGAGGGCGGCCGGGGAGCTGTTTTTT. The chain couples TRBV5-1 to TRBJ2-2; 11 positions match TRBD2. With V trimmed by 3 bases and J by 6 bases, 25 bases remained unmatched. The CDR3 is 22 amino acids. CDR1 and CDR2 (germline): SGHRS, YFSETQ.

The V and J genes are TRBV7-2 and TRBJ2-5; D is uncertain. Looked up from germline, CDR1 is SGHTA and CDR2 is FQGNSA. This CDR3 region has 15 residues. Between the trimmed V and J ends, which lost 1 base and 4 bases, there was a span of 13 bases. The CDR3 reads CASSLGPTSSETQYF. For the CDR3, the DNA is TGTGCCAGCAGCTTAGGGCCCACATCATCAGAGACCCAGTACTTC. The complete variable domain, with remaining parts taken from reference TRBV7-2 and TRBJ2-5, reads GAGVSQSPSNKVTEKGKDVELRCDPISGHTALYWYRQSLGQGLEFLIYFQGNSAPDKSGLPSDRFSAERTGGSVSTLTIQRTQQEDSAVYLCASSLGPTSSETQYFGPGTRLLVL.

This clone was seen only a few times. V and J are TRBV6-6 and TRBJ1-5, with 7 bases lining up with TRBD1. CDR3 length: 19 residues. Germline loops: CDR1 MNHNY, CDR2 SVGAGI (reference sequence). V shed 5 bases and J 0 bases; nucleotides not matched to a gene: 16. The CDR3 reads CASSLRGVGGFFSNQPQHF. DNA of the CDR3: TGTGCCAGCAGTCTCAGGGGGGTAGGGGGCTTTTTTAGCAATCAGCCCCAGCATTTT.

The CDR3 DNA reads as TGTGCCAGCAGCCCCTTAACGACAGTCTCCTATAATTCACCCCTCCACTTT. It translates to CASSPLTTVSYNSPLHF. This chain connects TRBV27 to TRBJ1-6; tentatively, D is TRBD1 (5 bases). This CDR3 spans 17 amino acids. Germline CDR1 MNHEY, CDR2 SMNVEV (reference sequence). V shed 6 bases and J shed 0 bases, with 15 bases lying between them.

V and J are TRBV19 and TRBJ1-3; D perhaps matches TRBD1 (6 bases). The CDR3 runs 14 residues. The germline V gene encodes CDR1 LNHDA and CDR2 SQIVND (reference sequence). Trimming pared 5 bases from V and 3 bases from J, leaving 11 bases between. CDR3 DNA: TGTGCCAGTAGTGTTGGACAGCTTGGAAACACCATATATTTT. This codes for CASSVGQLGNTIYF. Looking up the rest from reference TRBV19 and TRBJ1-3 gives the full variable domain: DGGITQSPKYLFRKEGQNVTLSCEQNLNHDAMYWYRQDPGQGLRLIYYSQIVNDFQKGDIAEGYSVSREKKESFPLTVTSAQKNPTAFYLCASSVGQLGNTIYFGEGSWLTVV.